These T cell receptor beta chains were read from a single sample in a study of T-cell reconstitution after alpha-beta-depleted transplantation in children. TCRdb ran MiXCR on the PCR reads and lists one entry per CDR3 protein. The sample yields roughly 570,000 distinct CDR3 sequences, 27% seen once. Sequenced here: PBMCs, sampled before TCRalphabeta/CD19-depleted stem cell transplant. These receptor sequences come from a boy under two years old with Wiskott-Aldrich syndrome, due to receive a stem cell transplant. The CDR3 runs from the conserved cysteine through the conserved F or W. Each record gives: D gene, clone size, V gene, J gene, CDR3 DNA, CDR3 protein. A D gene is named only where the DNA matches it firmly. A row's size may be missing; if present it is once, few, many or a size class.

>-|-|TRBV5-1|TRBJ2-2
TGCGCCAGCAGCATTAGCGGAGCGAACACCGGGGAGCTGTTTTTT
CASSISGANTGELFF
>TRBD2|few|TRBV10-3|TRBJ2-2
TGTGCCATCACCGGACTAGCGGGACCAATGAACACCGGGGAGCTGTTTTTT
CAITGLAGPMNTGELFF
>-|-|TRBV7-9|TRBJ2-3
TGTGCCAGCAGCTTAGCGCTCCTAGATACGCAGTATTTT
CASSLALLDTQYF
>-|-|TRBV5-1|TRBJ2-7
TGCGCCAGCAGCTGGGACTCCCTTGGGGAGCAGTACTTC
CASSWDSLGEQYF
>TRBD2|few|TRBV3-1|TRBJ2-3
TGTGCCAGCAGCCGGGGACTAGCGGGATCGCTCGCAGATACGCAGTATTTT
CASSRGLAGSLADTQYF
>-|few|TRBV2|TRBJ2-2
TGTGCCAGCAGTCGGTCAGGGCCTAACACCGGGGAGCTGTTTTTT
CASSRSGPNTGELFF
>-|-|TRBV29-1|TRBJ2-1
TGCAGCGTTGAGCCCTCTGTTAATGAGCAGTTCTTC
CSVEPSVNEQFF
>-|few|TRBV25-1|TRBJ1-1
TGTGCCAGCAGTGGATTCGGGACGTACCCAAACACTGAAGCTTTCTTT
CASSGFGTYPNTEAFF
>TRBD2|few|TRBV12-3/TRBV12-4|TRBJ2-5
TGTGCCAGCACCGGACTAGCGGGAGGGCTGGGAGAGACCCAGTACTTC
CASTGLAGGLGETQYF
>-|-|TRBV6-2/TRBV6-3|TRBJ2-1
TGTGCCAGCAGTTACTCCCCGGGACTTAGGATTTCGCGTGAGCAGTTCTTC
CASSYSPGLRISREQFF
>-|-|TRBV20-1|TRBJ1-4
TGCAGTGCTCCTCGGGACGTTGGAAAACTGTTTTTT
CSAPRDVGKLFF
>TRBD2|-|TRBV10-3|TRBJ2-7
TGTGCCATCAGTGCGGGACTAGCGGGAGACTACGAGCAGTACTTC
CAISAGLAGDYEQYF
>TRBD2|few|TRBV5-1|TRBJ2-1
TGCGCCAGCAGCTTGGCGACGGGACTAGCGGGGTACTACAATGAGCAGTTCTTC
CASSLATGLAGYYNEQFF
>TRBD1|-|TRBV20-1|TRBJ1-5
TGCAGTGCTGCAGGGGGCGCGGGGTCAAATCAGCCCCAGCATTTT
CSAAGGAGSNQPQHF
>-|-|TRBV5-1|TRBJ1-2
TGCGCCAGCAGCTTGGAGCGGGGCGTCTATGGCTACACCTTC
CASSLERGVYGYTF
>TRBD2|many|TRBV5-1|TRBJ2-5
TGCGCCAGCAGCTTGGCTAGCGGTCCCCAAGAGACCCAGTACTTC
CASSLASGPQETQYF
>TRBD2|-|TRBV19|TRBJ2-1
TGTGCCAGTAGTCCTCTTCGGGAGGGCCAAAGGGAGCAGTTCTTC
CASSPLREGQREQFF
>-|few|TRBV24-1|TRBJ2-5
TGTGCCACCAGTGATTTCAGGCCGGGATCCGGGCAAGAGACCCAGTACTTC
CATSDFRPGSGQETQYF
>TRBD2|few|TRBV4-1|TRBJ2-1
TGCGCCAGCAGCCAAGAGGGGCGGGAGCAGTACAATGAGCAGTTCTTC
CASSQEGREQYNEQFF
>-|few|TRBV5-1|TRBJ1-1
TGCGCCAGCAGCTTGGCCGGGCAAGCAATGGAAGCTTTCTTT
CASSLAGQAMEAFF
>TRBD1|-|TRBV5-1|TRBJ2-3
TGCGCCAGCAGCTCGGGGACAGGGGGAAATACAGATACGCAGTATTTT
CASSSGTGGNTDTQYF
>-|few|TRBV4-1|TRBJ2-2
TGCGCCAGCAGCCAAGAACTTAGGGGCCTCGGGGAGCTGTTTTTT
CASSQELRGLGELFF
>-|-|TRBV2|TRBJ2-6
TGTGCCAGCAGTGAAAGCGAGACCTCTGGGGCCAACGTCCTGACTTTC
CASSESETSGANVLTF
>-|few|TRBV12-3/TRBV12-4|TRBJ2-1
TGTGCCAGCACCCTTACTAGCCCCAATGAGCAGTTCTTC
CASTLTSPNEQFF
>-|-|TRBV5-1|TRBJ2-1
TGCGCCAGCAGCCCGGACCTACCACATCACAATGAGCAGTTCTTC
CASSPDLPHHNEQFF
>-|-|TRBV11-1|TRBJ2-2
TGTGCCAGCAGACAATACAAGGCTACGAACACCGGGGAGCTGTTTTTT
CASRQYKATNTGELFF
>TRBD2|-|TRBV27|TRBJ2-1
TGTGCCAGCAGTACCTACCGGGACTATACCTACAATGAGCAGCTCTTC
CASSTYRDYTYNEQLF
>-|-|TRBV7-9|TRBJ2-7
TGTGCCAGCAGCTTGGTACCCGGGGCCGGGATCGTCTACGAGCAGTACTTC
CASSLVPGAGIVYEQYF
>-|few|TRBV20-1|TRBJ2-7
TGCAGTGCTACCCCGGACAGCTCCTACGAGCAGTACTTC
CSATPDSSYEQYF
>TRBD1|few|TRBV28|TRBJ2-2
TGTGCCAGCACCCGGACAGGTACCGGGGAGCTGTTTTTT
CASTRTGTGELFF
>TRBD2|few|TRBV12-3/TRBV12-4|TRBJ2-7
TGTGCCAGCAGGAGTAGCGGGAGCTGGGAGCAGTACTTC
CASRSSGSWEQYF
>-|-|TRBV12-3/TRBV12-4|TRBJ2-3
TGTGCCAGCAGTCGTGGGGTTCTCACAGATACGCAGTATTTT
CASSRGVLTDTQYF
>-|-|TRBV27|TRBJ2-3
TGTGCCAGCAGTTTATCGTCGGGTACGCAGTATTTT
CASSLSSGTQYF
>-|few|TRBV10-3|TRBJ2-2
TGTGCCATCAGTGAAGGGACCCTGGGGCTTATGGAGGGGGAGCTGTTTTTT
CAISEGTLGLMEGELFF
>-|-|TRBV3-1|TRBJ2-1
TGTGCCAGCAGCCGGGACACCTGGGATCCTAATGAGCAGTTCTTC
CASSRDTWDPNEQFF
>-|-|TRBV5-1|TRBJ2-1
TGCGCCAGCAGCTTAGGACGGACTGGCGCGAGCTCCTACAATGAGCAGTTCTTC
CASSLGRTGASSYNEQFF
>TRBD1|-|TRBV20-1|TRBJ1-2
TGCAGTGCTCGCTGGAGGACAGGGGGCGCGTCTACCTTC
CSARWRTGGASTF
>TRBD2|few|TRBV12-3/TRBV12-4|TRBJ2-5
TGTGCCAGCAGTAAGCTAGCGGGAGGAGAGACCCAGTACTTC
CASSKLAGGETQYF
>-|few|TRBV7-9|TRBJ2-2
TGTGCCAGCAGCTTAGCGGTGGAAATCGGGGAGCTGTTTTTT
CASSLAVEIGELFF
>-|-|TRBV6-2/TRBV6-3|TRBJ1-6
TGTGCCAGCAGCTACATCGGGAGGGCGAATTCACCCCTCCACTTT
CASSYIGRANSPLHF
>TRBD2|few|TRBV12-3/TRBV12-4|TRBJ2-1
TGTGCCAGCAGGGAACTAGCGGGGCACAATGAGCAGTTCTTC
CASRELAGHNEQFF
>TRBD1|few|TRBV7-2|TRBJ1-1
TGTGCCAGCAGCTCGGGCGGGACAGGGAACACTGAAGCTTTCTTT
CASSSGGTGNTEAFF
>-|few|TRBV7-9|TRBJ1-4
TGTGCCAGCAGCCGCCCGTCGCCCACTAATGAAAAACTGTTTTTT
CASSRPSPTNEKLFF
>-|few|TRBV6-5|TRBJ1-1
TGTGCCAGCAGTTACGGAAACCCGAACACTGAAGCTTTCTTT
CASSYGNPNTEAFF
>-|-|TRBV24-1|TRBJ2-5
TGTGCCAGCCGGACAGAAGAAGAGACCCAGTACTTC
CASRTEEETQYF
>-|-|TRBV7-8|TRBJ2-3
TGTGCCAGCAGCTCAAGACTAGAATCTACGCTTACGCAGTATTTT
CASSSRLESTLTQYF
>TRBD2|-|TRBV20-1|TRBJ2-2
TGCAGTGCTAGCCTAGCGGCGAACACCGGGGAGCTGTTTTTT
CSASLAANTGELFF
>TRBD2|-|TRBV2|TRBJ2-1
TGTGCCAGCAGTGAAGGACTAGCGGGATGGTATGAGCAGTTCTTC
CASSEGLAGWYEQFF
>-|-|TRBV7-3|TRBJ2-7
TGTGCCAGCAGCCCAACAGGTCCCCCGGGCGAGCAGTACTTC
CASSPTGPPGEQYF
>TRBD2|-|TRBV30|TRBJ2-1
TGTGCCTGGAGTGGACTAGCGGATTACAATGAGCAGTTCTTC
CAWSGLADYNEQFF
>-|-|TRBV30|TRBJ2-7
TGTGCCTGGGGACGGTGGTACACCTACGAGCAGTACTTC
CAWGRWYTYEQYF
>-|few|TRBV5-1|TRBJ1-1
TGCGCCAGCAGCTTGGTAGGGACGGCCACTGAAGCTTTCTTT
CASSLVGTATEAFF
>TRBD2|-|TRBV2|TRBJ2-1
TGTGCCAGCAGACCGACTAGCGGGAGTTACAATGAGCAGTTCTTC
CASRPTSGSYNEQFF
>-|few|TRBV19|TRBJ2-7
TGTGCCAGTACCACCCGGGGGGCAGGCAACCAGGTGGAGCAGTACTTC
CASTTRGAGNQVEQYF
>-|-|TRBV18|TRBJ2-1
TGTGCCAGCTCACCACCGACGTACAATGAGCAGTTCTTC
CASSPPTYNEQFF
>-|few|TRBV2|TRBJ2-3
TGTGCCAGCAGTGAATGGTTAGCTACGCAGTATTTT
CASSEWLATQYF
>-|-|TRBV14|TRBJ1-1
TGTGCCAGCAGCCAAAGGATGGGATACAGGAATACTGAAGCTTTCTTT
CASSQRMGYRNTEAFF
>-|few|TRBV7-9|TRBJ1-4
TGTGCCAGCACCGAAGGGCAGGGCGTGTTAACTAATGAAAAACTGTTTTTT
CASTEGQGVLTNEKLFF